This passage covers 12 T cell receptor beta chains from one sample sequenced in a study of radiation and T cells in renal cell carcinoma. As to time point: blood 2 weeks post-SBRT. Stated treatment: 15 Gy SBRT to primary tumor, nephrectomy 4 weeks later. The table came from immunoSEQ multiplex PCR; TCRdb's copy has only in-frame clones and leaves some out. Here the sample spans 100,000 to 150,000 clones, around 80% being singletons. The sample here was blood, taken from a patient whose treatment included radiotherapy and nephrectomy. These receptors came from a man in his fifties with renal cell carcinoma.

The chain employs TRBV5-1 and TRBJ2-7; D is ambiguous. Germline CDR1 and CDR2: SGHRS and YFSETQ. This CDR3 region has 14 residues. Trimming removed 4 bases at V and 4 bases at J, with 15 bases between. CDR3 amino acids: CASSDGPEEYEQYF. CDR3 nucleotide sequence: TGCGCCAGCAGCGACGGGCCGGAAGAATACGAGCAGTACTTC.

The chain carries TRBV7-2 and TRBJ2-7; 8 nucleotides match TRBD2. Germline values: CDR1 SGHTA, CDR2 FQGNSA. The CDR3 length is 13 residues. J was trimmed by 3 bases and V by 7 bases; bases with no gene match: 5. The CDR3 here is CASTPGGIYEQYF. CDR3 DNA sequence: TGTGCCAGCACCCCGGGGGGGATCTACGAGCAGTACTTC.

The chain uses TRBV9 and TRBJ2-3; a possible D gene is TRBD2 (5 bases). Trimming shortened V by 3 bases and J by 3 bases, and 17 bases separated the two germline ends. The CDR3 length is 16 residues. Germline values: CDR1 SGDLS, CDR2 YYNGEE. CDR3 in DNA: TGTGCCAGCAGCGAGCCCGCTGGGAGTGGAACAGATACGCAGTATTTT. Protein product: CASSEPAGSGTDTQYF.

The chain carries TRBV15 and TRBJ2-1; unclear D gene. Between the trimmed V and J ends, which lost 2 bases and 0 bases, there was a span of 11 bases. Germline V gene data show CDR1 as LNHNV and CDR2 as YYDKDF (reference sequence). The CDR3 runs to 16 residues. For the CDR3, the DNA is TGTGCCACCAGCAGACCTGGGCTTCCCTCCTACAATGAGCAGTTCTTC. It specifies CATSRPGLPSYNEQFF.

CDR3 sequence (DNA): TGTGCCACCGTTATCGACAGGGGCGTACCTAGCTCCTACAATGAGCAGTTCTTC. Protein sequence: CATVIDRGVPSSYNEQFF. The rearrangement links TRBV2 to TRBJ2-1, with 8 positions matching TRBD1. Trimming cost V 10 bases and J 0 bases; bases outside gene matches: 17. Germline V CDR1 and CDR2: SNHLY, FYNNEI. CDR3 length: 18 amino acids.

This chain connects TRBV6-1 to TRBJ2-2, with TRBD2 matching over 7 bases. The CDR3 is made up of 13 amino acids. Germline CDR1 is MNHNS and CDR2 is SASEGT. The ends lost 5 bases at V and 9 bases at J; junction bases unmatched: 6. CDR3 sequence (DNA): TGTGCCAGCAGTCCCCAAGCGGGGCGGGAGCTGTTTTTT. Translation: CASSPQAGRELFF.

This clone has only one observation. The genes are TRBV19 and TRBJ2-1; maybe TRBD2 (6 bases). The germline gives CDR1 LNHDA, CDR2 SQIVND (reference sequence). This CDR3 contains 18 residues. Trimming shortened V by 1 base and J by 0 bases, and 16 bases separated the two germline ends. The CDR3 spells CASSIGGGVGSSYNEQFF. The CDR3 nucleotides read TGTGCCAGTAGTATAGGCGGAGGGGTGGGAAGCTCCTACAATGAGCAGTTCTTC.

The chain carries TRBV2 and TRBJ2-7; TRBD1 aligns across 9 bases. From germline, CDR1 is SNHLY and CDR2 FYNNEI. This CDR3 has 14 residues. V gave up 6 bases and J gave up 1 base; unmatched junction bases: 4. The DNA for the CDR3 is TGTGCCAGCAGGAGCGGGACAGGGTCCTACGAGCAGTACTTC. As protein: CASRSGTGSYEQYF. The entire variable domain, with the rest obtained from reference TRBV2 and TRBJ2-7, is as follows: EPEVTQTPSHQVTQMGQEVILRCVPISNHLYFYWYRQILGQKVEFLVSFYNNEISEKSEIFDDQFSVERPDGSNFTLKIRSTKLEDSAMYFCASRSGTGSYEQYFGPGTRLTVT.

This clone came up a few times. The chain employs TRBV6-6 and TRBJ2-7; a possible D gene is TRBD1 (5 bases). Germline V gives CDR1 MNHNY, CDR2 SVGAGI (reference sequence). The V end lost 5 bases, the J end lost 6 bases, and 14 bases lay between the germline ends. CDR3 length equals 13 residues. CDR3 bases: TGTGCCAGCAGTACTCAGTCTAGGGGCGAGCAGTACTTC. It yields the protein CASSTQSRGEQYF.

In regard to this clone: Other DNA sequences in the same sample also yield this CDR3. The gene calls are TRBV5-4 and TRBJ2-2; the D is unclear. CDR3 length: 13 residues. Deletions cut 0 bases from V and 5 bases from J, with 5 bases between. Germline V CDR1 and CDR2: SGHNT, YYREEE (reference sequence). The CDR3 loop is CASSLVGTGELFF. For the CDR3, the DNA is TGTGCCAGCAGCTTGGTGGGGACCGGGGAGCTGTTTTTT.

The chain is built from TRBV7-9 and TRBJ2-7, with D possibly TRBD2 on 6 matching bases. The CDR3 length is 14 residues. Trimming took off 7 bases at V and 4 bases at J, with 17 bases between the two ends. Germline CDR1 reads SEHNR; CDR2 reads FQNEAQ (reference sequence). The CDR3 here is CASNAGTQVYEQYF. CDR3 coding DNA: TGTGCCAGCAACGCCGGGACTCAGGTATACGAGCAGTACTTC.

The chain recombines TRBV6-1 with TRBJ2-5, with 16 bases fitting TRBD2. This CDR3 comprises 15 residues. The J segment lost 4 bases and the V segment lost 6 bases, leaving 2 bases of the junction unmatched. Germline loops: CDR1 MNHNS, CDR2 SASEGT. In DNA form, the CDR3 reads TGTGCCAGCAGGGGGACTAGCGGGAGGGTAGAGACCCAGTACTTC. Translation: CASRGTSGRVETQYF.